Listed below are T cell receptor beta chains from one sample, sequenced in a study of patients and donors after allogeneic stem cell transplantation. TCRdb re-called the RT-PCR reads with MiXCR, one entry per CDR3 protein. The data contain more than 150,000 distinct CDR3 sequences, more than 20% of them singletons. The sequencing sample was made of blood, either unsorted or a sorted T cell fraction (not recorded which). Receptors were obtained from a human donor who was either an allogeneic HSCT recipient or a stem cell or donor lymphocyte infusion donor (not recorded which). It is not recorded whose cells these are; they may come from a transplant donor. Both conserved end residues are part of each CDR3. The D gene is left open where the match is weak. Not all rows give a size; the values are once, few, many and, for expanded clones, a class.

j_call: TRBJ2-1
cdr3_length: 15
clone_size: NA
v_call: TRBV7-2
d_call: TRBD2
cdr3_nt: TGTGCCAGCAGATTATGGACTAGCGGGAGAGGTGAGCAGTTCTTC
cdr3_aa: CASRLWTSGRGEQFF

j_call: TRBJ2-7
cdr3_length: 14
clone_size: few
v_call: TRBV20-1
d_call: NA
cdr3_nt: TGCAGTGCTAGAGAGGGGACTGGGCTTGGCGAGCAGTACTTC
cdr3_aa: CSAREGTGLGEQYF

j_call: TRBJ2-3
cdr3_length: 20
clone_size: few
v_call: TRBV20-1
d_call: NA
cdr3_nt: TGCAGTGCTAGAGATCTGGGGCTATGGTTGACCCCCAGCGCGCCAGATACGCAGTATTTT
cdr3_aa: CSARDLGLWLTPSAPDTQYF

j_call: TRBJ1-5
cdr3_length: 12
clone_size: NA
v_call: TRBV7-2
d_call: NA
cdr3_nt: TGTGCCAGCAGCTTAATTGGCAGTCCCCAGCATTTT
cdr3_aa: CASSLIGSPQHF

j_call: TRBJ2-7
cdr3_length: 13
clone_size: few
v_call: TRBV6-8
d_call: TRBD1
cdr3_nt: TGTGCCATGGGACAGGGAAAACAGGGCGAGCAGTACTTC
cdr3_aa: CAMGQGKQGEQYF

j_call: TRBJ1-2
cdr3_length: 15
clone_size: NA
v_call: TRBV4-2
d_call: TRBD1
cdr3_nt: TGTGCCAGCAGCCAAGAGCCAGGGGGCCCTGGTGGCTACACCTTC
cdr3_aa: CASSQEPGGPGGYTF

j_call: TRBJ2-7
cdr3_length: 14
clone_size: NA
v_call: TRBV12-3/TRBV12-4
d_call: NA
cdr3_nt: TGTGCCAGCAGTTTAGACACGGTAACCTACGAGCAGTACTTC
cdr3_aa: CASSLDTVTYEQYF

j_call: TRBJ1-2
cdr3_length: 14
clone_size: few
v_call: TRBV20-1
d_call: TRBD1
cdr3_nt: TGCAGTGCTACCAGCCCAGGGACAGGGTATGGCTACACCTTC
cdr3_aa: CSATSPGTGYGYTF

j_call: TRBJ2-7
cdr3_length: 14
clone_size: NA
v_call: TRBV5-1
d_call: TRBD1
cdr3_nt: TGCGCCAGCAGCTCTCCGGGACAGGCCTACGAGCAGTACTTC
cdr3_aa: CASSSPGQAYEQYF

j_call: TRBJ2-7
cdr3_length: 13
clone_size: few
v_call: TRBV5-1
d_call: NA
cdr3_nt: TGCGCCAGCAGGGCCACCGGGGCCTACGAGCAGTACTTC
cdr3_aa: CASRATGAYEQYF

j_call: TRBJ2-3
cdr3_length: 14
clone_size: many
v_call: TRBV7-6
d_call: NA
cdr3_nt: TGTGCCTGCTCGCCAGGAGGGCCGGTAGATACGCAGTATTTT
cdr3_aa: CACSPGGPVDTQYF

j_call: TRBJ2-3
cdr3_length: 16
clone_size: NA
v_call: TRBV4-1
d_call: TRBD2
cdr3_nt: TGCGCCAGCAGCCAAGCCTTAGCGGGGGGGCCGGATACGCAGTATTTT
cdr3_aa: CASSQALAGGPDTQYF

j_call: TRBJ1-2
cdr3_length: 15
clone_size: many
v_call: TRBV12-3/TRBV12-4
d_call: NA
cdr3_nt: TGTGCCAGCAGCTCTTATATCCCCGGGTTCGGGGGCTACACCTTC
cdr3_aa: CASSSYIPGFGGYTF

j_call: TRBJ1-2
cdr3_length: 15
clone_size: once
v_call: TRBV9
d_call: TRBD1
cdr3_nt: TGTGCCAGCAGCGACCGGGACAGGGGGGTCTATGGCTACACCTTC
cdr3_aa: CASSDRDRGVYGYTF

j_call: TRBJ2-5
cdr3_length: 16
clone_size: few
v_call: TRBV10-3
d_call: TRBD1
cdr3_nt: TGTGCCATCAGTCCTGGACAGGGGGCCCTTCAAGAGACCCAGTACTTC
cdr3_aa: CAISPGQGALQETQYF

j_call: TRBJ2-2
cdr3_length: 15
clone_size: NA
v_call: TRBV24-1
d_call: NA
cdr3_nt: TGTGCCACCAGGGGTCCGGGCCAGCCCGCCGGGGAGCTGTTTTTT
cdr3_aa: CATRGPGQPAGELFF

j_call: TRBJ2-1
cdr3_length: 19
clone_size: NA
v_call: TRBV10-3
d_call: TRBD2
cdr3_nt: TGTGCCACTATCTCCACCGCAGGGACTAGCGGGAGTTCCTACAATGAGCAGTTCTTC
cdr3_aa: CATISTAGTSGSSYNEQFF

j_call: TRBJ1-6
cdr3_length: 12
clone_size: once
v_call: TRBV25-1
d_call: NA
cdr3_nt: TGTGCCAGCAGTGAAGGTAGATCACCCCTCCACTTT
cdr3_aa: CASSEGRSPLHF

j_call: TRBJ2-2
cdr3_length: 15
clone_size: NA
v_call: TRBV20-1
d_call: NA
cdr3_nt: TGCAGTGCTAGAGTGGCCAGAGCGAACACCGGGGAGCTGTTTTTT
cdr3_aa: CSARVARANTGELFF

j_call: TRBJ1-5
cdr3_length: 18
clone_size: few
v_call: TRBV15
d_call: NA
cdr3_nt: TGTGCCACCAGCAGAGATCTGGGAGGTTCTCATAGCAATCAGCCCCAGCATTTT
cdr3_aa: CATSRDLGGSHSNQPQHF

j_call: TRBJ1-5
cdr3_length: 15
clone_size: NA
v_call: TRBV19
d_call: NA
cdr3_nt: TGTGCCAGTAGTATTATTGGTGCAGCCGATCAGCCCCAGCATTTT
cdr3_aa: CASSIIGAADQPQHF

j_call: TRBJ2-3
cdr3_length: 13
clone_size: few
v_call: TRBV29-1
d_call: NA
cdr3_nt: TGCAGCGCTGGCAGGGACAGCACAGATACGCAGTATTTT
cdr3_aa: CSAGRDSTDTQYF

j_call: TRBJ1-2
cdr3_length: 13
clone_size: many
v_call: TRBV20-1
d_call: TRBD1
cdr3_nt: TGCAGTGCTATAGACAGGGGTACCTATGGCTACACCTTC
cdr3_aa: CSAIDRGTYGYTF

j_call: TRBJ1-1
cdr3_length: 13
clone_size: NA
v_call: TRBV15
d_call: NA
cdr3_nt: TGTGCCACCAGCCCGCGGGGGGCCACTGAAGCTTTCTTT
cdr3_aa: CATSPRGATEAFF

j_call: TRBJ1-2
cdr3_length: 15
clone_size: NA
v_call: TRBV27
d_call: NA
cdr3_nt: TGTGCCAGCAGTTCCACGCGGGGACACCTATATGGCTACACCTTC
cdr3_aa: CASSSTRGHLYGYTF

j_call: TRBJ2-1
cdr3_length: 16
clone_size: NA
v_call: TRBV7-9
d_call: TRBD1
cdr3_nt: TGTGCCAGCAGCCGTCCCGGGACAGGTGACTACAATGAGCAGTTCTTC
cdr3_aa: CASSRPGTGDYNEQFF

j_call: TRBJ1-1
cdr3_length: 16
clone_size: NA
v_call: TRBV10-3
d_call: TRBD1
cdr3_nt: TGTGCCATCAGTGGAACAGGGGGCGCGGAGGTCACTGAAGCTTTCTTT
cdr3_aa: CAISGTGGAEVTEAFF

j_call: TRBJ1-1
cdr3_length: 12
clone_size: NA
v_call: TRBV7-9
d_call: NA
cdr3_nt: TGTGCCAGCAGCTTCACTCAAACTGAAGCTTTCTTT
cdr3_aa: CASSFTQTEAFF

j_call: TRBJ2-3
cdr3_length: 15
clone_size: NA
v_call: TRBV9
d_call: NA
cdr3_nt: TGTGCCAGCAGTCTTACGGCAGCTCCATTAGATACGCAGTATTTT
cdr3_aa: CASSLTAAPLDTQYF

j_call: TRBJ2-2
cdr3_length: 17
clone_size: NA
v_call: TRBV4-3
d_call: NA
cdr3_nt: TGCGCCAGCAGCCATCATTTGGGGGGGCGGAACACCGGGGAGCTGTTTTTT
cdr3_aa: CASSHHLGGRNTGELFF

j_call: TRBJ1-2
cdr3_length: 14
clone_size: few
v_call: TRBV12-3/TRBV12-4
d_call: NA
cdr3_nt: TGTGCCAGCACCGACCGATGGGGGGTTAATGGCTACACCTTC
cdr3_aa: CASTDRWGVNGYTF

j_call: TRBJ1-5
cdr3_length: 15
clone_size: many
v_call: TRBV5-8
d_call: TRBD1
cdr3_nt: TGTGCCAGCAGCGCCGGGACAGATAACAATCAGCCCCAGCATTTT
cdr3_aa: CASSAGTDNNQPQHF

j_call: TRBJ2-5
cdr3_length: 15
clone_size: NA
v_call: TRBV5-5
d_call: NA
cdr3_nt: TGTGCCAGCAGCTTGATTCAGATCCTCCAAGAGACCCAGTACTTC
cdr3_aa: CASSLIQILQETQYF

j_call: TRBJ1-2
cdr3_length: 13
clone_size: many
v_call: TRBV12-3/TRBV12-4
d_call: TRBD1
cdr3_nt: TGTGCCAGCAGTCCGACAGGGGTTGATGGCTACACCTTC
cdr3_aa: CASSPTGVDGYTF

j_call: TRBJ2-1
cdr3_length: 15
clone_size: many
v_call: TRBV7-9
d_call: TRBD2
cdr3_nt: TGTGCCAGCAGCTTAAGCGGGAGCTCCTACAATGAGCAGTTCTTC
cdr3_aa: CASSLSGSSYNEQFF

j_call: TRBJ2-7
cdr3_length: 14
clone_size: NA
v_call: TRBV24-1
d_call: NA
cdr3_nt: TGTGCCACCAGTGATTTGAGTGGCTACTACGAGCAGTACTTC
cdr3_aa: CATSDLSGYYEQYF

j_call: TRBJ2-1
cdr3_length: 13
clone_size: few
v_call: TRBV20-1
d_call: NA
cdr3_nt: TGCAGTGCCTGGACGGGGGCCTACAATGAGCAGTTCTTC
cdr3_aa: CSAWTGAYNEQFF

j_call: TRBJ1-4
cdr3_length: 14
clone_size: few
v_call: TRBV5-1
d_call: NA
cdr3_nt: TGCGCCAGCAGCCCGACGACAACTAATGAAAAACTGTTTTTT
cdr3_aa: CASSPTTTNEKLFF

j_call: TRBJ2-5
cdr3_length: 13
clone_size: NA
v_call: TRBV5-1
d_call: NA
cdr3_nt: TGCGCCAGCAGCTTGGCTCTCTTGGAGACCCAGTACTTC
cdr3_aa: CASSLALLETQYF

j_call: TRBJ1-4
cdr3_length: 14
clone_size: NA
v_call: TRBV6-5
d_call: NA
cdr3_nt: TGTGCCAGCAGTTACGACAGTTCGGGTGAAAAACTGTTTTTT
cdr3_aa: CASSYDSSGEKLFF

j_call: TRBJ2-7
cdr3_length: 15
clone_size: NA
v_call: TRBV5-5
d_call: NA
cdr3_nt: TGTGCCAGCAGCTTCGTTCAAGCCCCCTCCTACGAGCAGTACTTC
cdr3_aa: CASSFVQAPSYEQYF

j_call: TRBJ1-2
cdr3_length: 13
clone_size: NA
v_call: TRBV7-9
d_call: NA
cdr3_nt: TGTGCCAGCAGCTTACCGAATAAATATGGCTACACCTTC
cdr3_aa: CASSLPNKYGYTF